What follows are 13 T cell receptor beta chains derived from one specimen sequenced in a study of blood T cell repertoires in COVID-19. Assay: immunoSEQ multiplex PCR; the TCRdb copy retains only in-frame clones and omits some. In the table there are under 200,000 clones, approximately 86% of which are singletons. The sequenced sample was PBMCs or T cells enriched from blood (not recorded which). The receptors were sampled from a woman in her fifties or sixties with acute COVID-19.

The DNA of the CDR3 is TGTGCCAGCAGTGGCGGCAGTTTCTATGGCTACACCTTC. Encoded protein: CASSGGSFYGYTF. V and J are TRBV6-2 or TRBV6-3 and TRBJ1-2, with no clear D. V was shortened by 5 bases and J by 4 bases, with 11 bases between the two germline ends. The CDR3 totals 13 residues. Germline V CDR1 and CDR2: MNHEY, SVGEGT.

The rearrangement uses TRBV5-6 and TRBJ1-3; no clear D. Germline CDR1 reads SGHDT; CDR2 reads YYEEEE. The CDR3 consists of 13 residues. The V end lost 6 bases, the J end lost 3 bases, and 10 bases lay between the germline ends. In DNA form, the CDR3 reads TGTGCCAGCACCCAGGAGGTTGGAAACACCATATATTTT. Its translation is CASTQEVGNTIYF. The full variable domain, completed using reference TRBV5-6 and TRBJ1-3, is DAGVTQSPTHLIKTRGQQVTLRCSPKSGHDTVSWYQQALGQGPQFIFQYYEEEERQRGNFPDRFSGHQFPNYSSELNVNALLLGDSALYLCASTQEVGNTIYFGEGSWLTVV.

This clone is termed medium-sized. This sequence joins TRBV4-2 and TRBJ2-1; a possible D gene is TRBD2 (6 bases). This CDR3 has 15 residues. The V end lost 0 bases, the J end lost 1 base, and 7 bases lay between the germline ends. CDR1 and CDR2 from the germline V gene are LGHNA and YNFKEQ. The CDR3 coding sequence is TGTGCCAGCAGCCAAGATGCGGGATCCTACAATGAGCAGTTCTTC. This sequence encodes CASSQDAGSYNEQFF.

V gene TRBV5-1 combines with J gene TRBJ1-2; 9 positions match TRBD1. The CDR3 totals 17 residues. V was clipped by 1 base and J by 4 bases; unmatched bases: 11. Germline V gene data show CDR1 as SGHRS and CDR2 as YFSETQ. The CDR3 loop reads CASSLMGQGVSGYGYTF. CDR3 DNA sequence: TGCGCCAGCAGCTTGATGGGACAGGGTGTATCAGGCTATGGCTACACCTTC. The variable domain in full, completed from reference TRBV5-1 and TRBJ1-2, reads KAGVTQTPRYLIKTRGQQVTLSCSPISGHRSVSWYQQTPGQGLQFLFEYFSETQRNKGNFPGRFSGRQFSNSRSEMNVSTLELGDSALYLCASSLMGQGVSGYGYTFGSGTRLTVV.

This chain joins TRBV5-6 and TRBJ1-5, with unresolved D. The CDR3 loop spans 15 amino acids. V lost 0 bases and J 4 bases, leaving 11 bases between the germline ends. The germline V gene encodes CDR1 SGHDT and CDR2 YYEEEE. DNA for the CDR3: TGTGCCAGCAGCTTGGTGAGTACGGGGAATCAGCCCCAGCATTTT. It yields the protein CASSLVSTGNQPQHF.

In its sample, this clone ranks as medium-sized. The rearrangement joins TRBV6-5 to TRBJ2-7, with a tentative D call TRBD1 (6 bases). V lost 4 bases, J lost 4 bases, and 14 bases lay in between. CDR3 length: 14 amino acids. Germline V gives CDR1 MNHEY, CDR2 SVGAGI. This CDR3 reads CASSSPGVGYEQYF. The DNA of the CDR3 is TGTGCCAGCAGTTCCCCAGGGGTCGGGTACGAGCAGTACTTC.

V is TRBV7-2 and J is TRBJ1-3; D may be TRBD1 (6 bases). V was clipped by 6 bases and J by 1 base, with 13 bases between them. Germline lookup yields CDR1 SGHTA and CDR2 FQGNSA. This CDR3 region has 15 residues. CDR3 region: CASRPQGPSGNTIYF. In DNA, the CDR3 is TGTGCCAGCAGACCACAGGGTCCTTCTGGAAACACCATATATTTT. Looking up the rest from reference TRBV7-2 and TRBJ1-3 gives the full variable domain: GAGVSQSPSNKVTEKGKDVELRCDPISGHTALYWYRQSLGQGLEFLIYFQGNSAPDKSGLPSDRFSAERTGGSVSTLTIQRTQQEDSAVYLCASRPQGPSGNTIYFGEGSWLTVV.

The rearrangement joins TRBV20-1 to TRBJ2-5; TRBD1 matches 7 bases. CDR1 and CDR2 (germline): DFQATT, SNEGSKA (reference sequence). This CDR3 spans 15 amino acids. V gave up 3 bases and J gave up 1 base; unmatched junction bases: 8. This CDR3 reads CSASRFRTGQETQYF. CDR3 nucleotide sequence: TGCAGTGCTAGTCGGTTCCGGACAGGCCAAGAGACCCAGTACTTC.

The rearrangement links TRBV27 to TRBJ1-5; TRBD1 agrees at 7 bases. This CDR3 spans 15 amino acids. From germline, CDR1 is MNHEY and CDR2 SMNVEV (reference sequence). The ends lost 4 bases at V and 6 bases at J; junction bases unmatched: 9. The CDR3 here is CASSSRGRVGQPQHF. DNA of the CDR3: TGTGCCAGCAGTTCTAGGGGGCGCGTGGGTCAGCCCCAGCATTTT.

The chain uses TRBV7-8 and TRBJ2-2; TRBD2 is a possible D gene (5 bases). The V end lost 3 bases, the J end lost 8 bases, and 13 bases lay between the germline ends. Germline CDR1 reads SGHVS; CDR2 reads FQNEAQ. The length of the CDR3 is 14 residues. The CDR3 is CASSFTRRGGELFF. The DNA for the CDR3 is TGTGCCAGCAGCTTTACGCGGCGAGGGGGGGAGCTGTTTTTT.

The genes are TRBV29-1 and TRBJ2-7; a possible D gene is TRBD1 (5 bases). CDR3 size: 11 residues. Germline V gene sequence: CDR1 SQVTM, CDR2 ANQGSEA. The V end lost 6 bases, the J end lost 2 bases, and 8 bases lay between the germline ends. This CDR3 reads CSVRQTYEQYF. The DNA for the CDR3 is TGCAGCGTGCGACAGACCTACGAGCAGTACTTC.

This chain joins TRBV3-1 (or the pseudogene TRBV3-2) and TRBJ1-3; no clear D. V was shortened by 3 bases and J by 0 bases, with 12 bases between the two germline ends. The germline CDR1 and CDR2 sequences are LGHDT and YNNKEL (reference sequence). The CDR3 is made up of 16 amino acids. DNA of the CDR3: TGTGCCAGCAGCCAGGAACTACTCAGCTCTGGAAACACCATATATTTT. It translates to CASSQELLSSGNTIYF.

This rearrangement joins TRBV23-1 to TRBJ1-3; no clear D gene. TRBV23-1 is recorded as an ORF, its role being uncertain. The CDR3 sequence is 12 residues long. V dropped 3 bases and J dropped 4 bases, with 4 bases sitting between them. Here the CDR3 reads CASSHSGNTIYF. In nucleotides, the CDR3 is TGCGCCAGCAGTCATTCAGGAAACACCATATATTTT.